This T cell receptor (beta chain) was identified in a study of T-cell reconstitution after alpha-beta-depleted transplantation in children. General study results and limits: Hyperexpanded clones declined; after one year, newly produced T cells mostly supplied diversity. Several hundred expanded graft clones reportedly were the source of alpha-beta T cells about two months after transplant.

Germline lookup yields CDR1 SGHDT and CDR2 YYEEEE. The CDR3 is 14 residues long. Trimming pared 2 bases from V and 7 bases from J, leaving 16 bases between. Preparation of the TCRbeta library involved a method that used unique molecular identifiers. TCRdb called the PCR reads again in MiXCR, with one record for every CDR3 protein. The sample lists approximately 99,000 distinct CDR3 sequences; about 6.4% were seen once. This clonotype has a count of ten or more. Antigen: not known. The chain has TRBV5-6 and TRBJ2-7; D is tentatively TRBD1 or TRBD2 (5 bases each). Sequencing was performed on PBMCs, mostly from graft donor cells, taken 360 days after TCRalphabeta/CD19-depleted stem cell transplant. This sequence was found in a male patient between 2 and 15 years old who had a stem cell transplant for acute lymphoblastic leukemia, so the T cells may come from the graft donor. This chain's CDR3 is CASSFRDGGREQYF. DNA for the CDR3: TGTGCCAGCAGCTTCCGGGACGGTGGTCGAGAGCAGTACTTC.